This entry is about one T cell receptor (beta chain). Its target is not known. These data are taken from a study of cytomegalovirus exposure and HLA in healthy donors. The study, taken as a whole, reports: Sequencing likely caused a cluster of highly shared sequence variants. Most TCR beta V segments were productive about 90% or about 30% of the time in an earlier analysis.

CDR3 length: 14 amino acids. Germline V gives CDR1 SGHAT, CDR2 FQNNGV. V was shortened by 8 bases and J by 9 bases, with 20 bases between the two germline ends. In nominal health when sampled, donors likely had unrecorded immune exposures nonetheless. Both 60 Vbeta primers and 13 Jbeta primers went into the PCR. TCRdb's copy holds only in-frame clones and misses some; the assay was immunoSEQ multiplex PCR. The repertoire holds 80,000 to 100,000 clones, 80% to 85% seen once, with less than 1.5% in the top ten. The J gene is TRBJ2-1, the V gene TRBV11-2, with D perhaps matching TRBD2 (5 bases). The specimen was PBMCs. The source is a man aged 35-49 years in good health and CMV-seronegative. The CDR3 DNA reads TGTGCCAGCGGTCTTGGGGTAGCGCGGATTGAGCAGTTCTTC. It is translated as CASGLGVARIEQFF. Complete variable domain (other parts from reference TRBV11-2 and TRBJ2-1): EAGVAQSPRYKIIEKRQSVAFWCNPISGHATLYWYQQILGQGPKLLIQFQNNGVVDDSQLPKDRFSAERLKGVDSTLKIQPAKLEDSAVYLCASGLGVARIEQFFGPGTRLTVL.